This T cell receptor (beta chain) was captured by sequencing in a study of response to subunit inactivated influenza vaccine. MiXCR, applied by TCRdb to the RT-PCR reads, yields one record per CDR3 protein. Of about 520,000 distinct CDR3 sequences detected, 25% appear once; the ten largest clones hold less than 2.5%. Source: CD4+ T cells sorted from PBMCs, taken more than 4 days after vaccination. The TCR was taken from a man aged 45 to 65 who received an inactivated influenza vaccine.

The CDR3 nucleotides are TGTGCCAGCAGCCCAAGGGGACTAGCGGTCCGGGAGACCCAGTACTTC. It is translated as CASSPRGLAVRETQYF. The V call is TRBV7-9, the J call TRBJ2-5; 11 bases are a match to TRBD2. In germline, CDR1 is SEHNR, CDR2 FQNEAQ (reference sequence). This CDR3 comprises 16 residues. Trimming cost V 5 bases and J 5 bases; bases outside gene matches: 10.